These T cell receptor beta chains were read from a single sample in a study of T cell responses to AZD1222 COVID-19 vaccine. Only in-frame clones appear in the TCRdb table, and some are missing; sequencing was by immunoSEQ multiplex PCR. The data contain under 85,000 clones, over 75% of them seen just once; the ten biggest clones take up about 3.5%. The material was peripheral blood, obtained 28 days after the second AZD1222 dose. All receptors come from an adult who received the AZD1222 COVID-19 vaccine. CDR3s include the opening cysteine and the closing phenylalanine or tryptophan. The D gene is left open where the match is weak. Size is stated for part of the rows, as once, few or many counts, or as a class when the clone is expanded.

V	D	J	size	CDR3	DNA
TRBV6-6	NA	TRBJ2-3	NA	CASSDRDSTDTQYF	TGTGCCAGCAGTGACCGAGATAGCACAGATACGCAGTATTTT
TRBV6-2/TRBV6-3	NA	TRBJ2-7	NA	CASSSDVPSYEQYF	TGTGCCAGCAGTTCGGACGTTCCAAGCTACGAGCAGTACTTC
TRBV7-8	NA	TRBJ1-1	NA	CASSLIREDEAFF	TGTGCCAGCAGCTTGATTAGAGAGGATGAAGCTTTCTTT
TRBV4-1	NA	TRBJ1-5	once	CASSQDRARPQHF	TGCGCCAGCAGCCAAGATCGGGCCCGGCCCCAGCATTTT
TRBV19	NA	TRBJ2-5	NA	CASSIVRDTKAETQYF	TGTGCCAGTAGTATAGTTCGGGACACCAAGGCGGAGACCCAGTACTTC
TRBV2	NA	TRBJ2-2	NA	CASNSPNTGELFF	TGTGCCAGCAACAGCCCGAACACCGGGGAGCTGTTTTTT
TRBV18	NA	TRBJ1-2	NA	CASSARDGGNYGYTF	TGTGCCAGCTCAGCCCGGGACGGAGGTAACTATGGCTACACCTTC
TRBV11-2	NA	TRBJ2-5	NA	CASSLVPLQTQYF	TGTGCCAGCAGCTTAGTCCCCCTCCAGACCCAGTACTTC
TRBV5-4	NA	TRBJ1-1	NA	CASSANRPGDSAFF	TGTGCCAGCAGCGCTAACCGACCAGGGGATTCGGCTTTCTTT
TRBV5-5	TRBD1	TRBJ1-2	NA	CASSLVATGIQNGYTF	TGTGCCAGCAGCTTGGTCGCGACAGGGATTCAGAATGGCTACACCTTC
TRBV5-4	TRBD2	TRBJ2-3	NA	CASSDERGGVQYF	TGTGCCAGCAGCGATGAGCGGGGGGGCGTGCAGTATTTT
TRBV4-2	TRBD1	TRBJ2-7	NA	CASSQGRQGYEQYF	TGTGCCAGCAGCCAAGGACGACAGGGCTACGAGCAGTACTTC
TRBV9	NA	TRBJ1-6	few	CASSARGTGEGSPLHF	TGTGCCAGCAGCGCACGGGGAACAGGTGAGGGTTCACCCCTCCACTTT
TRBV9	TRBD1	TRBJ1-4	once	CASSPRTGSYEKLFF	TGTGCCAGCAGCCCAAGGACAGGGTCATACGAAAAACTGTTTTTT
TRBV9	NA	TRBJ2-3	NA	CASSVKVGVTDTQYF	TGTGCCAGCAGCGTGAAAGTGGGGGTCACAGATACGCAGTATTTT
TRBV19	NA	TRBJ1-3	NA	CASSIDGDPGNTIYF	TGTGCCAGTAGTATAGATGGGGATCCCGGAAACACCATATATTTT
TRBV3-1/TRBV3-2	TRBD2	TRBJ2-5	NA	CASSQDPLRTSGWGETQYF	TGTGCCAGCAGCCAAGATCCCCTCCGGACTAGCGGGTGGGGAGAGACCCAGTACTTC
TRBV24-1	NA	TRBJ1-5	NA	CATNNQGKDQPQHF	TGTGCCACCAATAATCAGGGCAAAGATCAGCCCCAGCATTTT
TRBV2	NA	TRBJ1-5	NA	CASSALMGKGQPQHF	TGTGCCAGCAGTGCTCTCATGGGAAAGGGGCAGCCCCAGCATTTT
TRBV19	NA	TRBJ2-2	large	CASSAAPTGELFF	TGTGCCAGTAGTGCTGCCCCTACCGGGGAGCTGTTTTTT
TRBV19	NA	TRBJ1-5	NA	CASSRAPAQHF	TGTGCCAGTAGTAGGGCCCCGGCCCAGCATTTT
TRBV2	NA	TRBJ1-5	NA	CASRTSRIDQPQHF	TGTGCCAGCAGGACCTCAAGGATCGATCAGCCCCAGCATTTT
TRBV19	NA	TRBJ1-1	NA	CASSSEGGGRTGNTEAFF	TGTGCCAGTAGTAGCGAGGGGGGTGGGAGGACTGGCAACACTGAAGCTTTCTTT
TRBV4-1	TRBD2	TRBJ2-3	NA	CASSRRLAGVGDTQYF	TGCGCCAGCAGCCGAAGACTAGCGGGAGTAGGGGATACGCAGTATTTT
TRBV6-5	NA	TRBJ1-5	NA	CASSGLANNQPQHF	TGTGCCAGCAGCGGCCTTGCCAACAATCAGCCCCAGCATTTT
TRBV7-2	TRBD1	TRBJ2-7	NA	CASSLPGGTGDEQYF	TGTGCCAGCAGCCTTCCCGGAGGGACAGGGGACGAGCAGTACTTC
TRBV6-5	NA	TRBJ1-2	NA	CASTREGSAYGYTF	TGTGCCAGCACCCGCGAGGGGTCCGCCTATGGCTACACCTTC
TRBV14	TRBD2	TRBJ2-7	NA	CASSQAPSILAGGEQYF	TGTGCCAGCAGCCAGGCTCCCTCGATACTAGCGGGAGGCGAGCAGTACTTC
TRBV11-3	NA	TRBJ1-4	NA	CASSSTGRGDEKLFF	TGTGCCAGCAGCTCGACGGGGCGGGGTGATGAAAAACTGTTTTTT
TRBV7-9	NA	TRBJ2-1	NA	CASSRRESLYNEQFF	TGTGCCAGCAGCCGCCGGGAGAGTCTCTACAATGAGCAGTTCTTC
TRBV9	NA	TRBJ1-5	NA	CASSDGVGQPQHF	TGTGCCAGCAGCGACGGAGTAGGACAGCCCCAGCATTTT
TRBV4-1	NA	TRBJ1-3	NA	CASSHVTAYSGNTIYF	TGCGCCAGCAGCCACGTGACCGCGTACTCTGGAAACACCATATATTTT
TRBV12-3/TRBV12-4	NA	TRBJ1-4	NA	CASRGENGEKLFF	TGTGCCAGCAGGGGAGAGAACGGTGAAAAACTGTTTTTT
TRBV18	TRBD1	TRBJ1-2	NA	CASSPPGTGFGYTF	TGTGCCAGCTCACCACCGGGGACAGGGTTTGGCTACACCTTC
TRBV2	TRBD1	TRBJ1-2	NA	CASKSDRGKGYTF	TGTGCCAGCAAATCGGACAGGGGAAAAGGCTACACCTTC
TRBV7-8	NA	TRBJ2-1	NA	CASRDDIPGGTFF	TGTGCCAGCAGGGACGATATACCAGGTGGCACGTTCTTC
TRBV2	TRBD1	TRBJ1-2	NA	CASSTDRGGYGYTF	TGTGCCAGCAGCACAGACAGGGGAGGCTATGGCTACACCTTC
TRBV19	NA	TRBJ1-6	NA	CASSIGRYNSPLHF	TGTGCCAGTAGTATAGGGCGGTATAATTCACCCCTCCACTTT
TRBV7-9	TRBD2	TRBJ2-1	NA	CASEGTSGREQFF	TGTGCCAGCGAGGGGACTAGCGGTCGTGAGCAGTTCTTC
TRBV5-1	NA	TRBJ1-5	NA	CASSLGPGSNQPQHF	TGCGCCAGCAGCTTGGGCCCAGGCAGCAATCAGCCCCAGCATTTT
TRBV5-1	NA	TRBJ2-3	NA	CASSLEGGSTDTQYF	TGCGCCAGCAGCTTGGAGGGCGGGAGCACAGATACGCAGTATTTT
TRBV6-5	NA	TRBJ1-6	NA	CASRLGSPLHF	TGTGCCAGCCGATTGGGTTCACCCCTCCACTTT
TRBV5-4	NA	TRBJ1-2	NA	CASSFLGGYGYTF	TGTGCCAGCAGCTTCCTAGGAGGCTATGGCTACACCTTC
TRBV6-6	NA	TRBJ2-1	NA	CASSSSGHNEQFF	TGTGCCAGCAGTTCCAGCGGCCACAATGAGCAGTTCTTC
TRBV24-1	NA	TRBJ2-1	few	CATSGGGFDSYNEQFF	TGTGCCACCAGTGGTGGGGGGTTTGACAGCTACAATGAGCAGTTCTTC